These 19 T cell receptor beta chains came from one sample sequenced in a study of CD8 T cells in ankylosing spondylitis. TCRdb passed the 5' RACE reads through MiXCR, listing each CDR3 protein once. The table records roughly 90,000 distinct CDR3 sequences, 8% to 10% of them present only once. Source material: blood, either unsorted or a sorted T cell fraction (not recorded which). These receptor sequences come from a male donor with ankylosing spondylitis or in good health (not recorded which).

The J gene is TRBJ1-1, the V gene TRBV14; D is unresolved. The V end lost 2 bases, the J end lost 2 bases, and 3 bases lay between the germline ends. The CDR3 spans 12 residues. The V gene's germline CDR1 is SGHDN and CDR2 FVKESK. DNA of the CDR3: TGTGCCAGCAGCCAATCTAACACTGAAGCTTTCTTT. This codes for CASSQSNTEAFF.

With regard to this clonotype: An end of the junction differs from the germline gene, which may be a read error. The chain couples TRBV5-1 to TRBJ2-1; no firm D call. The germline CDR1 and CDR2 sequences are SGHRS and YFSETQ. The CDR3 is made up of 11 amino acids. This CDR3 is CASSLGNGQFF. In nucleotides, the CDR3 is TGCGCCAGCAGCTTGGGGAATGGGCAGTTCTTC.

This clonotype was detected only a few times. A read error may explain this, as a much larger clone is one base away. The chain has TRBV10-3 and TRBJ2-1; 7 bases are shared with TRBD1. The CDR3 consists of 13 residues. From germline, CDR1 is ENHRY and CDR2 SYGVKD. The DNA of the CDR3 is TGTACCATCAGTCGAACAGGGGAAAATGAGCAGTTCTTC. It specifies CTISRTGENEQFF.

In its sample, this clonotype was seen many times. The CDR3 spells CASSFLGGWEAFF. For the CDR3, the DNA is TGTGCCAGCAGCTTTTTGGGGGGATGGGAAGCTTTCTTT. V usage is TRBV7-8 and J usage is TRBJ1-1, with D possibly being TRBD1 (5 bases). Trimming removed 3 bases from V and 8 bases from J, with 13 bases in between. The CDR3 loop spans 13 amino acids. Per the germline V gene, CDR1 is SGHVS and CDR2 is FQNEAQ.

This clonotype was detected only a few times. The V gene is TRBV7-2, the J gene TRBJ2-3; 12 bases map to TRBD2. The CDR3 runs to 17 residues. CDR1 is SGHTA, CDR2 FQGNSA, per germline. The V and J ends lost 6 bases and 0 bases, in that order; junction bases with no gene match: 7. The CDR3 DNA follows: TGTGCCAGCAGACCAGGGACTAGCGGGCCAAGCACAGATACGCAGTATTTT. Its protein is CASRPGTSGPSTDTQYF.

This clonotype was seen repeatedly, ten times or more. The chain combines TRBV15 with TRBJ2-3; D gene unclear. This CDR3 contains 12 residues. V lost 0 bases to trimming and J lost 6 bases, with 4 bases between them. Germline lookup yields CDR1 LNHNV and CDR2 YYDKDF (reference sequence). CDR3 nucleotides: TGTGCCACCAGCAGAGATCGGGATACGCAGTATTTT. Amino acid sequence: CATSRDRDTQYF.

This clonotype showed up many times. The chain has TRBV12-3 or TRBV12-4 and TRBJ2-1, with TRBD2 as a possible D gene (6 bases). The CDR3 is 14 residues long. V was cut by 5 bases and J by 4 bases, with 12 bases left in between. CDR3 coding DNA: TGTGCCAGCAGTCCCTCGGGACTTTACAATGAGCAGTTCTTC. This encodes CASSPSGLYNEQFF.

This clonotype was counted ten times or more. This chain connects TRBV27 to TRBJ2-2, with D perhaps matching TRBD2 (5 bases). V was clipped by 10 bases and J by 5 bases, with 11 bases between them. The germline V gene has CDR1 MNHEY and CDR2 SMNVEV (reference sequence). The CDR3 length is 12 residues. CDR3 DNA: TGTGCCATTGATACGGGGACCGGGGAGCTGTTTTTT. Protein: CAIDTGTGELFF.

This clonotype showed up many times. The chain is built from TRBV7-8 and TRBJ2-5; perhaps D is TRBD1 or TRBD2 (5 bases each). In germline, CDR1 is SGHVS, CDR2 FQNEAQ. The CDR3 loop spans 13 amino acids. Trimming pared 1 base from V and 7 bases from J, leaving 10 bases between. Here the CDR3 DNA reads TGTGCCAGCAGCTTAGGTGGGGGACGGACCCAGTACTTC. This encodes CASSLGGGRTQYF.

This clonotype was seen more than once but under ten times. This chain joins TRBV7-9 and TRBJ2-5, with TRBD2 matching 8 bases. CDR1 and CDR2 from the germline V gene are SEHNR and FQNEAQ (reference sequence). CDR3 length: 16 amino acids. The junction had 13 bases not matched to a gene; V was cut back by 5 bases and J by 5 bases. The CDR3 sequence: CASSNILAGGLETQYF. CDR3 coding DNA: TGTGCCAGCAGCAACATCCTAGCGGGCGGTCTTGAGACCCAGTACTTC.

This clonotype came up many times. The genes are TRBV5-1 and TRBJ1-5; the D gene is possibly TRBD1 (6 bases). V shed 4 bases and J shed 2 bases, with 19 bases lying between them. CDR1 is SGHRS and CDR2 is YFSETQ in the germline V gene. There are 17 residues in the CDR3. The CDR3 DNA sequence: TGCGCCAGCAGCCCGGGACACGGAGGCGCTGGCAATCAGCCCCAGCATTTT. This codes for CASSPGHGGAGNQPQHF. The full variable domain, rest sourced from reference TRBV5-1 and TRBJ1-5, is KAGVTQTPRYLIKTRGQQVTLSCSPISGHRSVSWYQQTPGQGLQFLFEYFSETQRNKGNFPGRFSGRQFSNSRSEMNVSTLELGDSALYLCASSPGHGGAGNQPQHFGDGTRLSIL.

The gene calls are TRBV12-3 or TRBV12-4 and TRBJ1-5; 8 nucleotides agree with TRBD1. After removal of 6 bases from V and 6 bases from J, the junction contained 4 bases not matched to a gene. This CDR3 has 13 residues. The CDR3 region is CASRETGGQPQHF. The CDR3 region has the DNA TGTGCCAGCAGGGAAACAGGGGGTCAGCCCCAGCATTTT.

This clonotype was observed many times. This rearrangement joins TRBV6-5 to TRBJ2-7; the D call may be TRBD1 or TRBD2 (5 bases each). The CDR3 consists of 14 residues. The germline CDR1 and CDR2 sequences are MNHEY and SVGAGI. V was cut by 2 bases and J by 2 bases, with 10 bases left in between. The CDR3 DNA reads TGTGCCAGCAGTTACGTGGGACCCCCCTACGAGCAGTACTTC. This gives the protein CASSYVGPPYEQYF.

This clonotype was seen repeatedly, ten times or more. The CDR3 coding sequence is TGTGCCAGCAGCTCCGGCTACGAGCAGTACTTC. Protein sequence: CASSSGYEQYF. The chain combines TRBV9 with TRBJ2-7; no reliable D call. Between the trimmed V and J ends, which lost 4 bases and 3 bases, there was a span of 5 bases. Germline CDR1 reads SGDLS; CDR2 reads YYNGEE. This CDR3 spans 11 amino acids.

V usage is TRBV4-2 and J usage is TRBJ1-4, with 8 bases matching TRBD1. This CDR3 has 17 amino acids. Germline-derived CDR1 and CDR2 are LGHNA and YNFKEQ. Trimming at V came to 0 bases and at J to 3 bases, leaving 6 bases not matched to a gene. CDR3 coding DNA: TGTGCCAGCAGCCAAGACCCAGGGGGCGAGGCTAATGAAAAACTGTTTTTT. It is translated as CASSQDPGGEANEKLFF.

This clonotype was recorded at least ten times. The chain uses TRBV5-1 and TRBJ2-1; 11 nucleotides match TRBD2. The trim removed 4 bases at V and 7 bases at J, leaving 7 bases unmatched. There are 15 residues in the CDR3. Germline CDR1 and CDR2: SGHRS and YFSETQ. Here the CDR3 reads CASSQVRTSGNEQFF. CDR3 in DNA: TGCGCCAGCAGCCAAGTTAGGACTAGCGGGAATGAGCAGTTCTTC.

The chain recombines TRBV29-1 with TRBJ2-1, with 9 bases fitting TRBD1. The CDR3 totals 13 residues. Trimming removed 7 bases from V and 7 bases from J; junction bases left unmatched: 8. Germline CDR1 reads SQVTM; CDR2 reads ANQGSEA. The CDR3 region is CSAPGQGSNEQFF. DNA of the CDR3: TGCAGCGCTCCTGGACAGGGGTCGAATGAGCAGTTCTTC.

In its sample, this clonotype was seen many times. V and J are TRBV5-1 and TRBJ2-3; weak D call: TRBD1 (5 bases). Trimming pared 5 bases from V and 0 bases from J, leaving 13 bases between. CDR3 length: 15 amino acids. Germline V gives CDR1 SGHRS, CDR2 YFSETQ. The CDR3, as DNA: TGCGCCAGCAGGCCCACAGGCGCTAGCACAGATACGCAGTATTTT. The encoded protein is CASRPTGASTDTQYF. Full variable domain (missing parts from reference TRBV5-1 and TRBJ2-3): KAGVTQTPRYLIKTRGQQVTLSCSPISGHRSVSWYQQTPGQGLQFLFEYFSETQRNKGNFPGRFSGRQFSNSRSEMNVSTLELGDSALYLCASRPTGASTDTQYFGPGTRLTVL.

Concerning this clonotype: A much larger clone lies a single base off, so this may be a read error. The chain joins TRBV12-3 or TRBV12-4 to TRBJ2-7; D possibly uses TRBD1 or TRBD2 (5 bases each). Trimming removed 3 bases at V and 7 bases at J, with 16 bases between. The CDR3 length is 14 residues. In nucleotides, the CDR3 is TGTGCCAGCAGTTTCTCGGGGCGACGATATGAGCAGTACTTC. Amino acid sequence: CASSFSGRRYEQYF.